The entry below describes one T cell receptor (beta chain). Its matching antigen is unknown. This CDR3 contains 15 residues. Germline CDR1 and CDR2: MNHEY and SMNVEV (reference sequence). V was cut by 6 bases and J by 0 bases, with 15 bases left in between. The data were taken from a study of shared clonotypes between healthy human individuals. Regarding the study as a whole: Shared across a handful of donors were about 4.8% of the naive CD4 clonotypes. Only blood samples were collected, and tissue repertoires likely differ.

Over several immunoSEQ plates, each subset's genomic DNA was distributed in even portions. Generated by immunoSEQ multiplex PCR, the TCRdb table keeps only in-frame clones and is missing some. The data contain millions of clones, around nine tenths of them singletons. This chain connects TRBV27 to TRBJ2-7; weak D call: TRBD2 (6 bases). Material: naive CD4+ T cells sorted from blood. Subset reported: CD45RA+ positively selected. The origin of this receptor is a man younger than 35 in good health. CDR3 loop: CASRTPGLNSYEQYF. The CDR3 DNA sequence: TGTGCCAGCAGAACACCGGGACTGAACTCCTACGAGCAGTACTTC.